The clone carrying this T cell receptor (beta chain) appeared many times. No antigen is known for it. This sample stems from a study of neurological immune-mediated disorders. Points from the study as a whole: The multiple sclerosis repertoire cluster had no clinical or MRI correlate.

TCRdb processed the 5' RACE reads anew with MiXCR; each CDR3 protein has one entry. The table includes 65,000 to 75,000 distinct CDR3 sequences, 4.5% to 5.5% detected once. V shed 3 bases, J shed 5 bases, and the junction held 3 bases outside the gene matches. Germline CDR1 is MNHEY and CDR2 is SMNVEV (reference sequence). The CDR3 spans 14 residues. V is TRBV27 and J is TRBJ2-1; 8 bases agree with TRBD2. The sequence derives from a woman aged 70 to 79 with multiple sclerosis. The sequenced sample was PBMCs. The CDR3 sequence: CASSFTSGNNEQFF. CDR3 nucleotides: TGTGCCAGCAGTTTTACTAGCGGTAACAATGAGCAGTTCTTC.